A selection of T cell receptor beta chains follows, all from one sample in a study of patients and donors after allogeneic stem cell transplantation. TCRdb re-derived calls from the RT-PCR reads in MiXCR, one entry per CDR3 protein. The sample has 200,000 to 250,000 distinct CDR3 sequences, more than 35% seen once. The sample taken for sequencing was blood, either unsorted or a sorted T cell fraction (not recorded which). The receptors stem from a human donor who was either an allogeneic HSCT recipient or a stem cell or donor lymphocyte infusion donor (not recorded which). It is not recorded whose cells these are; they may come from a transplant donor. CDR3s include the opening cysteine and the closing phenylalanine or tryptophan. Each record gives: J gene, clone size, V gene, D gene, CDR3 protein, CDR3 DNA. A D gene is named only where the DNA matches it firmly. The listing skips clone size in some rows; elsewhere it reads once, few, many or a size class.

TRBJ1-1	few	TRBV12-3/TRBV12-4	.	CASSFSSRMNTEAFF	TGTGCCAGCAGTTTCTCCAGTCGGATGAACACTGAAGCTTTCTTT
TRBJ2-4	few	TRBV6-6	TRBD2	CASSYYSGALAKNIQYF	TGTGCCAGCAGTTACTACAGCGGGGCCCTAGCCAAAAACATTCAGTACTTC
TRBJ2-2	.	TRBV7-3	.	CASSTGPTNTGELFF	TGTGCCAGCAGCACGGGACCGACAAACACCGGGGAGCTGTTTTTT
TRBJ1-2	.	TRBV7-2	.	CASSLAVSNYGYTF	TGTGCCAGCAGCTTAGCCGTCTCTAACTATGGCTACACCTTC
TRBJ2-5	.	TRBV29-1	.	CSVRVSQETQYF	TGCAGCGTTAGGGTCAGCCAAGAGACCCAGTACTTC
TRBJ2-7	.	TRBV7-6	TRBD1	CASSLLTGSHEQYF	TGTGCCAGCAGCTTATTGACAGGGTCCCACGAGCAGTACTTC
TRBJ1-2	.	TRBV5-6	TRBD1	CASSQISDRGAFGYTF	TGTGCCAGCAGCCAAATCTCGGACAGGGGGGCTTTTGGCTACACCTTC
TRBJ1-2	.	TRBV4-1	.	CASSQGILLYGYTF	TGCGCCAGCAGCCAGGGGATCCTTCTCTATGGCTACACCTTC
TRBJ2-3	.	TRBV4-2	.	CASSQYQTGSLSTDTQYF	TGTGCCAGCAGCCAATATCAGACCGGATCCCTTAGCACAGATACGCAGTATTTT
TRBJ1-2	.	TRBV20-1	.	CSASPSVNYGYTF	TGCAGTGCAAGTCCCTCCGTCAACTATGGCTACACCTTC
TRBJ2-1	few	TRBV29-1	.	CRVSYYNEQFF	TGCAGGGTTAGTTACTACAATGAGCAGTTCTTC
TRBJ2-3	.	TRBV20-1	.	CSARGPRLVVGTDTQYF	TGCAGTGCTAGGGGGCCGAGACTAGTAGTGGGAACAGATACGCAGTATTTT
TRBJ1-6	.	TRBV20-1	.	CSVHRSYYNSPLHF	TGCAGTGTTCACAGGTCCTACTATAATTCACCCCTCCACTTT
TRBJ1-4	.	TRBV5-1	.	CASSLSGTNEKLFF	TGCGCCAGCAGCTTAAGTGGAACTAATGAAAAACTGTTTTTT
TRBJ1-6	.	TRBV7-2	.	CASSLRGPLRDSPLHF	TGTGCCAGCAGCTTGAGGGGCCCCCTTCGGGATTCACCCCTCCACTTT
TRBJ1-6	once	TRBV4-2	.	CASSPGSYNSPLHF	TGTGCCAGCAGCCCCGGCTCCTATAATTCACCCCTCCACTTT
TRBJ2-3	.	TRBV14	.	CASSPRGLGTDTQYF	TGTGCCAGCAGCCCCCGGGGTCTTGGCACAGATACGCAGTATTTT
TRBJ2-2	.	TRBV15	.	CATSRARRELFF	TGTGCCACCAGCAGAGCGAGGAGGGAGCTGTTTTTT
TRBJ1-2	.	TRBV10-3	.	CAISDPPGGYTF	TGTGCCATCAGTGACCCCCCGGGTGGCTACACCTTC
TRBJ2-3	.	TRBV7-4	.	CASSYSRGATDTQYF	TGTGCCAGCAGTTATAGCAGGGGGGCCACAGATACGCAGTATTTT
TRBJ2-1	.	TRBV19	TRBD2	CASSARLAGGINEQFF	TGTGCCAGTAGTGCGCGACTAGCGGGGGGCATCAATGAGCAGTTCTTC
TRBJ1-5	.	TRBV5-1	.	CASSLDWLNQPQHF	TGCGCCAGCAGCTTGGATTGGCTGAATCAGCCCCAGCATTTT
TRBJ2-5	.	TRBV14	.	CASSQGLKQETQYF	TGTGCCAGCAGCCAAGGACTAAAACAAGAGACCCAGTACTTC
TRBJ1-2	few	TRBV12-3/TRBV12-4	TRBD1	CASSRGDSGYTF	TGTGCCAGCAGTCGCGGGGACAGCGGGTACACCTTC